A single sample is the source of the 3 T cell receptor beta chains below, sequenced in a study of PD-1 blockade in classical Hodgkin lymphoma. The patients all showed relapse after autologous stem cell transplantation, while their brentuximab vedotin exposure varied. Sequencing was performed with immunoSEQ multiplex PCR; in TCRdb, only in-frame clones are kept and a portion is missing. The table lists about 13,000 clones, around 90% of them singletons. The sequencing here drew on peripheral blood mononuclear cells (PBMCs), taken at baseline. Receptors were obtained from a human donor with classical Hodgkin lymphoma.

This chain uses TRBV25-1 with TRBJ1-1, with a possible D match to TRBD1 (5 bases). The germline V and J ends were trimmed by 7 bases and 1 base, with 10 bases remaining between them. From germline, CDR1 is MGHDK and CDR2 SYGVNS. This CDR3 is 13 amino acids long. The CDR3 region has the DNA TGTGCCAGCATGGACATACAGAACACTGAAGCTTTCTTT. It codes for CASMDIQNTEAFF.

The chain uses TRBV2 and TRBJ2-7; TRBD2 matches 8 bases. Germline lookup yields CDR1 SNHLY and CDR2 FYNNEI. Trimming removed 4 bases from V and 5 bases from J; junction bases left unmatched: 4. CDR3 size: 13 residues. The CDR3 region has the DNA TGTGCCAGCAGTGGCGGGGGGTTCGACGAGCAGTACTTC. This gives the protein CASSGGGFDEQYF.

V is TRBV19 and J is TRBJ2-1, with TRBD2 identical over 7 bases. The CDR3 is 14 amino acids. J gave up 7 bases and V 4 bases, and 7 bases lay outside the gene matches. Germline V gene lookup returns CDR1 LNHDA and CDR2 SQIVND (reference sequence). CDR3 residues: CASSTYLAANEQFF. The CDR3 nucleotides read TGTGCCAGTAGTACCTATCTAGCGGCAAATGAGCAGTTCTTC. Together with reference TRBV19 and TRBJ2-1, the CDR3 gives the full variable domain: DGGITQSPKYLFRKEGQNVTLSCEQNLNHDAMYWYRQDPGQGLRLIYYSQIVNDFQKGDIAEGYSVSREKKESFPLTVTSAQKNPTAFYLCASSTYLAANEQFFGPGTRLTVL.